This TCR beta chain was identified in a study of radiotherapy plus CTLA-4 blockade in lung cancer (dated by TCRdb to 2017 to 2018). Background for the entire study: Among enrolled patients, roughly 20% had an objective response and approximately 30% reached disease control.

Libraries came from the immunoSEQ multiplex PCR assay. Here the immuneACCESS table is served through TCRdb, limited to in-frame sequences with V and J called. Missing clones are a known gap in these copies; in checked studies unresolved V genes cover under half, and the rest lacks a known reason. In all, the sample holds 100,000 to 150,000 clones, and around 75% of those were seen once. 5.2% of the sample comes from the top ten. As to this clone: Its antigen has not been determined. Qualities for individual bases were not recorded, and no much larger clone is one base off.

The paper as a whole reports these results and caveats: After treatment with radiotherapy and ipilimumab, TCR clones that came from tumors expanded in the peripheral blood. The strongest predictors of response, as reported, were early dynamic changes in blood T cell clones along with a rise in serum interferon-beta after radiation.

Taken from cysteine to phenylalanine, the CDR3 has 14 residues. Only CDR3 DNA remains: 42 bases, in frame from the first base. Ends trimmed: V by 6 bases, J by 6 bases; bases unmatched to a gene: 10. CDR1 and CDR2, per the germline V gene, are MDHEN and SYDVKM. The study evaluated CTLA-4 blockade (ipilimumab) given together with focal radiation therapy in patients who had chemo-refractory metastatic non-small-cell lung cancer. This sequence was found in a human donor with non-small cell lung cancer who had a partial response to radiotherapy plus ipilimumab. The chain is assembled from TRBV28 and TRBJ2-7; TRBD2 aligns with 8 central bases. The starting material was peripheral blood, obtained from a patient treated with radiotherapy plus ipilimumab. The CDR3 protein: CASSLSGTSLEQYF. Read as DNA, the sequence is TGTGCCAGCAGCCTTAGCGGGACCTCCCTCGAGCAGTACTTC.